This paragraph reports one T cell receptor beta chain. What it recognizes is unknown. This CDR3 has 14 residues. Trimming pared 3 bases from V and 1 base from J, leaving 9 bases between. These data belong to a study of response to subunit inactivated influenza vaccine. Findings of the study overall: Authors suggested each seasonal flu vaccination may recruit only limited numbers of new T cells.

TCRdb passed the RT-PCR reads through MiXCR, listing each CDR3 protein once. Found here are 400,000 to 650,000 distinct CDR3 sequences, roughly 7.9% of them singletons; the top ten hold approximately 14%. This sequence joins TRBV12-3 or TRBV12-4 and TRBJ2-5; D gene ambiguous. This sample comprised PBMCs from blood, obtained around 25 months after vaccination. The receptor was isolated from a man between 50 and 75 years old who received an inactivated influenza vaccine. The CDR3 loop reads CASSFSALQETQYF. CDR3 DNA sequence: TGTGCCAGCAGTTTCTCGGCACTCCAAGAGACCCAGTACTTC.